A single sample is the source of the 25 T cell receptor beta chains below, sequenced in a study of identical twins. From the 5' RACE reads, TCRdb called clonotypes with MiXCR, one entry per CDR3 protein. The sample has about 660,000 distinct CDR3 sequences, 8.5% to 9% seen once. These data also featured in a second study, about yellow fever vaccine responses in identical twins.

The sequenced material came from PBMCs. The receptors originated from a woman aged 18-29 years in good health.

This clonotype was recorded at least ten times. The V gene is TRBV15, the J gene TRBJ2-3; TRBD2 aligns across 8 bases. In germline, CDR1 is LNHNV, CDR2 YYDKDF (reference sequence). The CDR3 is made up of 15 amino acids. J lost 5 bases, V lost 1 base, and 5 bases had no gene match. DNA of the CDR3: TGTGCCACCAGCAGAGCCGGGGGGGTCGAAGATACGCAGTATTTT. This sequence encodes CATSRAGGVEDTQYF.

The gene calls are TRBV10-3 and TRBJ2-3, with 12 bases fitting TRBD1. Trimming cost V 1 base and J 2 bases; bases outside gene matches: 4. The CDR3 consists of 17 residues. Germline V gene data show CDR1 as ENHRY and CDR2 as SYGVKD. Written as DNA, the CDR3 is TGTGCCATCAGTGAGTGGGACAGGGGGCGGGTCACAGATACGCAGTATTTT. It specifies CAISEWDRGRVTDTQYF.

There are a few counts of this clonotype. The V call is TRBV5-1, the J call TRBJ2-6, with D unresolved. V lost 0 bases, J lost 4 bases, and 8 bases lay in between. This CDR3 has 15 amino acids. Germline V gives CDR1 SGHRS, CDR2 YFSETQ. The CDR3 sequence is CASSLGHGGANVLTF. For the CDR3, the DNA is TGCGCCAGCAGCTTGGGCCACGGCGGGGCCAACGTCCTGACTTTC.

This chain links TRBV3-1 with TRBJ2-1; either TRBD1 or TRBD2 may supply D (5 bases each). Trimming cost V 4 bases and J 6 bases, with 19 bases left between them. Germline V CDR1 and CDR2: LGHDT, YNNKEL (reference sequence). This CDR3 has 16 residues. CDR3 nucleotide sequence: TGTGCCAGCAGCCCACTGGGGCAGGGTCGGGGCAATGAGCAGTTCTTC. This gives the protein CASSPLGQGRGNEQFF.

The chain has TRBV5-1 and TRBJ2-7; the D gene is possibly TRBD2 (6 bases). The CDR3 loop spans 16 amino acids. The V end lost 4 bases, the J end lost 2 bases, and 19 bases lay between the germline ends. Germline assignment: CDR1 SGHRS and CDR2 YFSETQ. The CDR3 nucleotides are TGCGCCAGCAGCCAGAAGACCGGGACTGGTCCCTACGAGCAGTACTTC. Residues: CASSQKTGTGPYEQYF.

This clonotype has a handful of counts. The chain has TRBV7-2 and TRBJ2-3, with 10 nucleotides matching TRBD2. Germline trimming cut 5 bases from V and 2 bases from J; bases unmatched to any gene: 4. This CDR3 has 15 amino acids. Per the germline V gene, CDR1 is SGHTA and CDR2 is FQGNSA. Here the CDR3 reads CASSTGLAATDTQYF. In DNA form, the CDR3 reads TGTGCCAGCAGCACCGGACTAGCGGCCACAGATACGCAGTATTTT.

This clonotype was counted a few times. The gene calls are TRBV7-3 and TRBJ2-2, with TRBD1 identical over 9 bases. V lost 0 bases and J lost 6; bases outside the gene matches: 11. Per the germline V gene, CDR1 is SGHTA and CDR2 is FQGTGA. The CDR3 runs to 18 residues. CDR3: CASSLTLGQGRYSGELFF. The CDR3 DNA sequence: TGTGCCAGCAGCTTAACGTTGGGACAGGGAAGATATTCCGGGGAGCTGTTTTTT.

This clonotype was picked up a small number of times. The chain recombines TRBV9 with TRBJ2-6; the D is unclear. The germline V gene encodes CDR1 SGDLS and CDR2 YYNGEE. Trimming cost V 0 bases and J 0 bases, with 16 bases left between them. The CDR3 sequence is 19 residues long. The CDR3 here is CASSVAVPGPSSGANVLTF. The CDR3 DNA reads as TGTGCCAGCAGCGTAGCTGTTCCAGGACCTAGCTCTGGGGCCAACGTCCTGACTTTC. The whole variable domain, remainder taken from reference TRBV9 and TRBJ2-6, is DSGVTQTPKHLITATGQRVTLRCSPRSGDLSVYWYQQSLDQGLQFLIQYYNGEERAKGNILERFSAQQFPDLHSELNLSSLELGDSALYFCASSVAVPGPSSGANVLTFGAGSRLTVL.

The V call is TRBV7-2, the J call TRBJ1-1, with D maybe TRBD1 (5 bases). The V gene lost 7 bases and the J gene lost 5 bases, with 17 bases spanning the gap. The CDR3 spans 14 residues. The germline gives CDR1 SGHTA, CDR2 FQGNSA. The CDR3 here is CASTWDSVGTEAFF. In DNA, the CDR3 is TGTGCCAGCACGTGGGACTCCGTTGGGACTGAAGCTTTCTTT.

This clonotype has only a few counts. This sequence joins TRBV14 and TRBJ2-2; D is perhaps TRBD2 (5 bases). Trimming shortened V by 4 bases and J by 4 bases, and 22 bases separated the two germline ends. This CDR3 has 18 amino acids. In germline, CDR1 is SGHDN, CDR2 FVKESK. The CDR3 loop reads CASSPISSREESTGELFF. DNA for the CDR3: TGTGCCAGCAGCCCGATTTCAAGCCGGGAAGAATCCACCGGGGAGCTGTTTTTT.

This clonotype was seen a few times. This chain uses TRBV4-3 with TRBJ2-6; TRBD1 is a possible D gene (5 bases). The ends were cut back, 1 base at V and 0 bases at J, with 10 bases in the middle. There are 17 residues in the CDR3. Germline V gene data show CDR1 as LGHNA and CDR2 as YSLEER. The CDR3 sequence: CASSQGQSLSGANVLTF. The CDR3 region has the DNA TGCGCCAGCAGCCAAGGACAGTCCCTCTCTGGGGCCAACGTCCTGACTTTC.

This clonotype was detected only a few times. As DNA, the CDR3 is TGTGCCAGCAGTGCCCCACCGGGACAGGGCGCCCCACCCTACGAGCAGTACTTC. Protein product: CASSAPPGQGAPPYEQYF. The gene calls are TRBV28 and TRBJ2-7; 9 bases agree with TRBD1. Germline lookup yields CDR1 MDHEN and CDR2 SYDVKM. This CDR3 is 18 amino acids long. Trimming cost V 5 bases and J 2 bases; bases outside gene matches: 16.

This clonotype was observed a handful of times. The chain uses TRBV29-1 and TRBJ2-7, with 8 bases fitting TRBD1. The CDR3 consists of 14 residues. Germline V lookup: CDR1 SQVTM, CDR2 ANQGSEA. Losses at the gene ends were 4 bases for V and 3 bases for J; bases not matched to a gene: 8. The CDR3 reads CSVVPGQEVYEQYF. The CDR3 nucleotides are TGCAGCGTTGTGCCGGGACAGGAGGTCTACGAGCAGTACTTC.

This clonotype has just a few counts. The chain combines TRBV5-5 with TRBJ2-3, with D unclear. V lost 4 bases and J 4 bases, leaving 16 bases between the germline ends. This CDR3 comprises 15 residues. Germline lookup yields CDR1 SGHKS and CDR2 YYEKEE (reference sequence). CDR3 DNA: TGTGCCAGCAGCCCCATGACACTACGCCCAGATACGCAGTATTTT. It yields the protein CASSPMTLRPDTQYF.

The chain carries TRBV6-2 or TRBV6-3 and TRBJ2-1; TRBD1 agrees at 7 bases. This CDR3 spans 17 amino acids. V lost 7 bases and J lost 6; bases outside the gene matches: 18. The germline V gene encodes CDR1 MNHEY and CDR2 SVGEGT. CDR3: CASKPPTGSIGFNEQFF. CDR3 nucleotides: TGTGCCAGCAAACCCCCGACAGGGTCGATAGGCTTCAATGAGCAGTTCTTC.

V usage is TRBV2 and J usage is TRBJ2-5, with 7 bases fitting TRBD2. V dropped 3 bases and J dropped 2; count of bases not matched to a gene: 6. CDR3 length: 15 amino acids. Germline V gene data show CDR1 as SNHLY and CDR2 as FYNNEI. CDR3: CASSDLGLTQETQYF. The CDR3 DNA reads TGTGCCAGCAGTGATTTGGGACTAACACAAGAGACCCAGTACTTC.

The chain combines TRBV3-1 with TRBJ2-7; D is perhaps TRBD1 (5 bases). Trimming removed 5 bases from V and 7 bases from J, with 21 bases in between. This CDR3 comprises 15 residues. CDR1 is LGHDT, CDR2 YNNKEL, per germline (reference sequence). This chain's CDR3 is CASSSDRQYLGEQYF. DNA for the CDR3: TGTGCCAGCAGCAGCGACCGACAGTATTTGGGGGAGCAGTACTTC.

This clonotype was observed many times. The CDR3 loop is CASSRTETYEQYF. CDR3 DNA sequence: TGTGCCAGCAGCAGGACAGAGACCTACGAGCAGTACTTC. This chain uses TRBV27 with TRBJ2-7; possibly TRBD1 for D (6 bases). This CDR3 spans 13 amino acids. With 6 bases removed from V and 2 bases from J, the gap between germline ends came to 11 bases. CDR1 is MNHEY and CDR2 is SMNVEV in the germline V gene (reference sequence).

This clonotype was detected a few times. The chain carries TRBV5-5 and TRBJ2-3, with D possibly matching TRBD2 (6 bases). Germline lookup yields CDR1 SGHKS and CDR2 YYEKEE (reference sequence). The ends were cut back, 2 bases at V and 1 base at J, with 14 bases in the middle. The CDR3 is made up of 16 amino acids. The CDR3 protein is CASSFGGAWGTDTQYF. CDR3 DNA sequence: TGTGCCAGCAGCTTCGGAGGGGCTTGGGGCACAGATACGCAGTATTTT.

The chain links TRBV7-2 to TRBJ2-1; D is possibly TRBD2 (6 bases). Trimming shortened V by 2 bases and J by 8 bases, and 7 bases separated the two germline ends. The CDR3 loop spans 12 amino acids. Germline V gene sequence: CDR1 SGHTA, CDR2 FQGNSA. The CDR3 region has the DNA TGTGCCAGCAGCTTATGGGAGGATGAGCAGTTCTTC. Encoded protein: CASSLWEDEQFF.

The CDR3 DNA follows: TGTGCCAGCAGTGAATATCAACGACAGGGGGCCTTTTGGGAGACCCAGTACTTC. Protein: CASSEYQRQGAFWETQYF. The chain recombines TRBV25-1 with TRBJ2-5, with 10 bases aligning to TRBD1. CDR3 length equals 18 residues. Per the germline V gene, CDR1 is MGHDK and CDR2 is SYGVNS. V trimming: 0 bases; J trimming: 5 bases; junction bases outside the gene matches: 12.

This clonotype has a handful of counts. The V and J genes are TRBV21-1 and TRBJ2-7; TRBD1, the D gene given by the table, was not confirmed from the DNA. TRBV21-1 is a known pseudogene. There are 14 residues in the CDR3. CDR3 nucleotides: TGTGCCAGCATCACGAGGGGACAGGGGAACGAGCAGTACTTC. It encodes CASITRGQGNEQYF.

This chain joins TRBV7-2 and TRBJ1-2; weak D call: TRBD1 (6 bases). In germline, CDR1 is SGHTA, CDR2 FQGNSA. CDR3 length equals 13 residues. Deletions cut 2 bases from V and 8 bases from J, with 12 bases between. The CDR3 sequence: CASSLNRVSGYTF. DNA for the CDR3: TGTGCCAGCAGCTTAAACAGGGTTTCAGGCTACACCTTC.

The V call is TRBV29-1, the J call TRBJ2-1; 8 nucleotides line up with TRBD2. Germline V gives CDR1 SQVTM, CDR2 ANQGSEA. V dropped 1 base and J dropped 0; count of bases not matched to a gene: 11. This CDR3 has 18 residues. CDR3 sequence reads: CSVEAGGASGSSYNEQFF. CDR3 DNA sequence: TGCAGCGTTGAAGCGGGGGGGGCTAGCGGAAGCTCCTACAATGAGCAGTTCTTC.

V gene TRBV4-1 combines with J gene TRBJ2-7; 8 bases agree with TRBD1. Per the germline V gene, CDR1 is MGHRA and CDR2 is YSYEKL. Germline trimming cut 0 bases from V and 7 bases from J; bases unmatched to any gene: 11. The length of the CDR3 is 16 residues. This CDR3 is CASSQDTETGDREQYF. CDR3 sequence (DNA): TGCGCCAGCAGCCAAGATACCGAGACAGGGGACCGTGAGCAGTACTTC.